This T cell receptor (beta chain) was obtained from a study of blood T cell repertoires in COVID-19. Study-wide context: Both acute and convalescent COVID-19 samples were obtained from the United States, Italy and Spain. The cDNA or gDNA used as material had been derived from T cells, B-cell-depleted T cells, or PBMCs.

Measured with immunoSEQ multiplex PCR; TCRdb has only the in-frame clones, and not every one. The sample lists 45,000 to 55,000 clones; about 87% were seen once. This CDR3 contains 14 residues. With 7 bases removed from V and 4 bases from J, the gap between germline ends came to 14 bases. The germline V gene has CDR1 LGHDT and CDR2 YNNKEL (reference sequence). This receptor was obtained from a human donor in a cohort sampled during active COVID-19. The chain uses TRBV3-1 (or the pseudogene TRBV3-2) and TRBJ1-3; weak D call: TRBD1 (5 bases). The sequenced sample consisted of peripheral blood. The CDR3 sequence: CASTLQGGGNTIYF. The CDR3 bases are TGTGCCAGCACCCTCCAGGGAGGCGGAAACACCATATATTTT.